This T cell receptor (beta chain) comes out of a study of identical twins. Study results and caveats: Within beta out-of-frame sequences, the excess sharing observed between twins was weaker. Cord blood beta clonotypes present at high abundance carried fewer insertions; no such pattern appeared in memory repertoires. In drawing conclusions, the study used cross-sectional statistical analysis and did not follow the same donors.

This clonotype has ten or more counts. Its specificity is not known. The CDR3 sequence is 14 residues long. Between the trimmed V and J ends, which lost 9 bases and 8 bases, there was a span of 17 bases. Via MiXCR, TCRdb re-called the 5' RACE reads, giving one row per CDR3 protein. The sample holds some 600,000 distinct CDR3 sequences; roughly 7.2% are singletons and the top ten take about 1.6%. This same sample was also taken into another study, of yellow fever vaccine responses in identical twins. That work contributes: Twins' T cell vaccine responses reportedly looked partly convergent, partly personalized.

The TCR originated in a woman younger than 35 in good health. The chain couples TRBV12-3 or TRBV12-4 to TRBJ1-6, with D perhaps matching TRBD1 (5 bases). Sequenced: PBMCs. The CDR3 DNA reads TGTGCCAGTAAAACCGGGACGCGATATTCACCCCTCCACTTT. Its protein product is CASKTGTRYSPLHF.